The 11 T cell receptor beta chains listed next were all sequenced from one sample in a study of blood T cell repertoires in COVID-19. Profiling relied on immunoSEQ multiplex PCR, and the TCRdb table lists in-frame clones only, not all of them. Here the sample spans about 71,000 clones, about 80% being singletons. The sample taken for sequencing was peripheral blood. These receptors all stem from an elderly woman with acute or convalescent COVID-19.

CDR3 coding DNA: TGTGCCAGTAGTATAACGGGACAGGGCAGCGAGCAGTACTTC. This translates into CASSITGQGSEQYF. The V gene is TRBV19, the J gene TRBJ2-7; the match to TRBD1 covers 9 bases. The germline CDR1 and CDR2 sequences are LNHDA and SQIVND (reference sequence). The CDR3 is made up of 14 amino acids. With V trimmed by 2 bases and J by 6 bases, 5 bases remained unmatched.

The CDR3 is CASREIVDQPQHF. For the CDR3, the DNA is TGTGCCAGCCGGGAGATAGTCGATCAGCCCCAGCATTTT. The chain links TRBV19 to TRBJ1-5; D not certain. The CDR3 has 13 amino acids. CDR1 is LNHDA and CDR2 is SQIVND in the germline V gene (reference sequence). The V end was cut by 9 bases, the J end by 5 bases, with 14 bases between.

The rearrangement links TRBV19 to TRBJ2-3, with 7 positions matching TRBD2. CDR3 size: 21 residues. After removal of 3 bases from V and 2 bases from J, the junction contained 23 bases not matched to a gene. In germline, CDR1 is LNHDA, CDR2 SQIVND (reference sequence). The CDR3 DNA reads as TGTGCCAGTAGTATGGAGAGGTGGGGGGGTTTTCCTACCTACTCCACAGATACGCAGTATTTT. Its translation: CASSMERWGGFPTYSTDTQYF.

The V call is TRBV18, the J call TRBJ2-1; 15 bases fit TRBD2. Germline CDR1 KGHSH, CDR2 LQKENI. The CDR3 contains 16 residues. After removal of 4 bases from V and 8 bases from J, the junction contained 6 bases not matched to a gene. In nucleotides, the CDR3 is TGTGCCAGCTCACGGACTAGCGGGAGGGCCTTCGATGAGCAGTTCTTC. Its translation is CASSRTSGRAFDEQFF.

The chain combines TRBV10-3 with TRBJ1-3; D is uncertain. The ends were cut back, 2 bases at V and 0 bases at J, with 11 bases in the middle. Germline V gene lookup returns CDR1 ENHRY and CDR2 SYGVKD. The length of the CDR3 is 16 residues. CDR3 residues: CAISEQHWSSGNTIYF. The CDR3 DNA reads as TGTGCCATCAGTGAGCAACATTGGAGCTCTGGAAACACCATATATTTT.

This rearrangement joins TRBV5-6 to TRBJ1-6, with 7 nucleotides matching TRBD1. Per the germline V gene, CDR1 is SGHDT and CDR2 is YYEEEE. This CDR3 comprises 17 residues. V was clipped by 4 bases and J by 8 bases; unmatched bases: 15. The CDR3 sequence is CASSPGPLQGYHSPLHF. The CDR3 DNA follows: TGTGCCAGCAGCCCCGGCCCCTTACAGGGGTATCATTCACCCCTCCACTTT.

The chain is built from TRBV6-2 or TRBV6-3 and TRBJ1-1; D remains unclear. Trimming took off 3 bases at V and 1 base at J, with 9 bases between the two ends. CDR3 length: 14 amino acids. Germline assignment: CDR1 MNHEY and CDR2 SVGEGT. The CDR3: CASSYAGSNTEAFF. In nucleotides, the CDR3 is TGTGCCAGCAGTTATGCCGGGTCGAACACTGAAGCTTTCTTT.

CDR3 sequence: CATSREAGNTEAFF. The CDR3 DNA reads TGTGCCACCAGCAGAGAGGCTGGGAACACTGAAGCTTTCTTT. V usage is TRBV15 and J usage is TRBJ1-1; D is unresolved. V was shortened by 0 bases and J by 1 base, with 6 bases between the two germline ends. Germline assignment: CDR1 LNHNV and CDR2 YYDKDF (reference sequence). This CDR3 is 14 amino acids long.

This sequence joins TRBV19 and TRBJ1-5; TRBD1 is a possible D gene (6 bases). CDR1 and CDR2 (germline): LNHDA, SQIVND (reference sequence). The V and J ends lost 4 bases and 4 bases respectively, with 8 bases between them. This CDR3 has 13 residues. The CDR3 DNA follows: TGTGCCAGTAGTAAACAGGGAAATCAGCCCCAGCATTTT. Amino acids: CASSKQGNQPQHF. Combining the CDR3 with reference TRBV19 and TRBJ1-5 gives the whole variable domain DGGITQSPKYLFRKEGQNVTLSCEQNLNHDAMYWYRQDPGQGLRLIYYSQIVNDFQKGDIAEGYSVSREKKESFPLTVTSAQKNPTAFYLCASSKQGNQPQHFGDGTRLSIL.

The rearrangement links TRBV3-1 (or the pseudogene TRBV3-2) to TRBJ2-3, with 7 bases matching TRBD2. This CDR3 is built from 16 residues. Germline loops: CDR1 LGHDT, CDR2 YNNKEL (reference sequence). V shed 4 bases and J 6 bases; nucleotides not matched to a gene: 13. CDR3 sequence (DNA): TGTGCCAGCAGCCCCGGTCGGCGCGGGAGAATGGATACGCAGTATTTT. Protein product: CASSPGRRGRMDTQYF.

This clone is a singleton in its sample. The genes are TRBV11-2 and TRBJ1-6, with no clear D. Germline V gives CDR1 SGHAT, CDR2 FQNNGV. This CDR3 region has 14 residues. V was cut by 6 bases and J by 5 bases, with 11 bases left in between. CDR3 protein: CASSSGRNNSPLHF. CDR3 in DNA: TGTGCCAGCAGTTCGGGGAGGAATAATTCACCCCTCCACTTT.